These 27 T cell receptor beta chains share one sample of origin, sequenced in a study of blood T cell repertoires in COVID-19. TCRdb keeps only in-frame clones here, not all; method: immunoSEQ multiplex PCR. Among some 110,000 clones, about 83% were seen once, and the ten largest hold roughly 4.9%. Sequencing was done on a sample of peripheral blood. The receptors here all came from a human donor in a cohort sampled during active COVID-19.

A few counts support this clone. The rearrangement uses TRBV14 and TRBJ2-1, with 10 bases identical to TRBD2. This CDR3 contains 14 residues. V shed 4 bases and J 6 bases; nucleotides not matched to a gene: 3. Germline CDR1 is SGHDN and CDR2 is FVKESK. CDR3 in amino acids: CASSPGLAANEQFF. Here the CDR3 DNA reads TGTGCCAGCAGCCCTGGACTAGCGGCCAATGAGCAGTTCTTC.

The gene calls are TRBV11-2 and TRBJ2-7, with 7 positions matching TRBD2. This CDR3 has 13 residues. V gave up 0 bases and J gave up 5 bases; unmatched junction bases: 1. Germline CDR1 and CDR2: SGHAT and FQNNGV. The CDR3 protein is CASSLDRGDEQYF. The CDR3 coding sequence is TGTGCCAGCAGCTTAGATCGGGGGGACGAGCAGTACTTC.

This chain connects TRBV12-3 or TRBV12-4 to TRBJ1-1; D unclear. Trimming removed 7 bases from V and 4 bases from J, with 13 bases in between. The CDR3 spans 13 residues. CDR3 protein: CASNIGRGTEAFF. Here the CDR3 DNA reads TGTGCCAGCAATATCGGTCGGGGCACTGAAGCTTTCTTT.

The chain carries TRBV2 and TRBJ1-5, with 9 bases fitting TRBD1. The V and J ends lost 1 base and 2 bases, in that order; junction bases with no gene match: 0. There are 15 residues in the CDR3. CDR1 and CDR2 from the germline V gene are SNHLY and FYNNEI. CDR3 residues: CASSEGTGGNQPQHF. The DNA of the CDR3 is TGTGCCAGCAGTGAAGGGACAGGGGGCAATCAGCCCCAGCATTTT.

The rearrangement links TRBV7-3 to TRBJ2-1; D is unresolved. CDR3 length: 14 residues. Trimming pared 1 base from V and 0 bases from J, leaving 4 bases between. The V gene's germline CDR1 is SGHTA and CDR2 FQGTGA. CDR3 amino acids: CASSLSSSYNEQFF. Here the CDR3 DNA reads TGTGCCAGCAGCTTAAGTAGCTCCTACAATGAGCAGTTCTTC.

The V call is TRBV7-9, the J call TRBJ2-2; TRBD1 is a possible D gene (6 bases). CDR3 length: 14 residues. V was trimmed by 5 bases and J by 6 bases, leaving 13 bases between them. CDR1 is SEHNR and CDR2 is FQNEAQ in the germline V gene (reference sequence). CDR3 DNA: TGTGCCAGCAGCAATGATCAGGGGCCCGGGGAGCTGTTTTTT. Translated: CASSNDQGPGELFF. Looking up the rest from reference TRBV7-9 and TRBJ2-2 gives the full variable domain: DTGVSQNPRHKITKRGQNVTFRCDPISEHNRLYWYRQTLGQGPEFLTYFQNEAQLEKSRLLSDRFSAERPKGSFSTLEIQRTEQGDSAMYLCASSNDQGPGELFFGEGSRLTVL.

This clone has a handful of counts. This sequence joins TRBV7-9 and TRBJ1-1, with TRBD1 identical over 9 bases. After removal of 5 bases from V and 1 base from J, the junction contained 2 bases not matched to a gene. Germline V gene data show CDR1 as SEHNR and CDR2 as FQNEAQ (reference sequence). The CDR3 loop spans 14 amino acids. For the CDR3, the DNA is TGTGCCAGCAGCCCGACAGGGGGGAACACTGAAGCTTTCTTT. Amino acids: CASSPTGGNTEAFF.

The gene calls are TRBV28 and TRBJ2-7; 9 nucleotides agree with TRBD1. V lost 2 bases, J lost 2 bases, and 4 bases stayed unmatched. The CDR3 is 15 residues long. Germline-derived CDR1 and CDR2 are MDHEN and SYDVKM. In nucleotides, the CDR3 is TGTGCCAGCAGTTTAACCGGGACAGGGACCTACGAGCAGTACTTC. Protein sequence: CASSLTGTGTYEQYF.

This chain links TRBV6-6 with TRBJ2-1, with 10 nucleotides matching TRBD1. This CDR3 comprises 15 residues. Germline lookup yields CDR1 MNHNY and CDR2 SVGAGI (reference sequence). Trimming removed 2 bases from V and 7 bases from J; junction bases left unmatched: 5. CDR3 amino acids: CASSYGDRGLNEQFF. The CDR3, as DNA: TGTGCCAGCAGTTACGGGGACAGGGGCTTAAATGAGCAGTTCTTC.

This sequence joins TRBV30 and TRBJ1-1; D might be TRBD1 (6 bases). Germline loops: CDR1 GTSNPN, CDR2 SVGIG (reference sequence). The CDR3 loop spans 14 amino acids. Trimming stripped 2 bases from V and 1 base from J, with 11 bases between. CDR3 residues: CAWSKGGRNTEAFF. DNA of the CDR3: TGTGCCTGGAGTAAGGGGGGGCGGAACACTGAAGCTTTCTTT.

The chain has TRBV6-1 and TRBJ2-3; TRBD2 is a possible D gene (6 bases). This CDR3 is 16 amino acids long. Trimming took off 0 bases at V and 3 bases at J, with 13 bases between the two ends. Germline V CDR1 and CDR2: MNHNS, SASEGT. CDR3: CASSEALATHTDTQYF. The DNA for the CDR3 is TGTGCCAGCAGTGAAGCCCTAGCGACTCATACAGATACGCAGTATTTT.

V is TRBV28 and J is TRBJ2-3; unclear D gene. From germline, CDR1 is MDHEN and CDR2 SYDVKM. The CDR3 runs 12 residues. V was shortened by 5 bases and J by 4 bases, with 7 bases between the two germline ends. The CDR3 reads CASSQFPDTQYF. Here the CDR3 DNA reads TGTGCCAGCAGTCAGTTCCCAGATACGCAGTATTTT. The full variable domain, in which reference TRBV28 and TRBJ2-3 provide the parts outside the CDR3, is DVKVTQSSRYLVKRTGEKVFLECVQDMDHENMFWYRQDPGLGLRLIYFSYDVKMKEKGDIPEGYSVSREKKERFSLILESASTNQTSMYLCASSQFPDTQYFGPGTRLTVL.

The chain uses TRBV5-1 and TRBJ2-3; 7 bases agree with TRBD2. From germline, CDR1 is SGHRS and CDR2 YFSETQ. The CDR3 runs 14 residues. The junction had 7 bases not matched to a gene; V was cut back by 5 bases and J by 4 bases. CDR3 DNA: TGCGCCAGCAGTGGCGGGAGATCGGCAGATACGCAGTATTTT. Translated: CASSGGRSADTQYF.

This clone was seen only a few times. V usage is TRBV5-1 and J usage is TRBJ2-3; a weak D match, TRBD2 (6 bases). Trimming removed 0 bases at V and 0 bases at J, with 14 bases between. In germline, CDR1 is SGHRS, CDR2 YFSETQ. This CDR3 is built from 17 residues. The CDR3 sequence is CASSLGSSGFSTDTQYF. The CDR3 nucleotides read TGCGCCAGCAGCTTGGGGTCCAGCGGGTTTAGCACAGATACGCAGTATTTT.

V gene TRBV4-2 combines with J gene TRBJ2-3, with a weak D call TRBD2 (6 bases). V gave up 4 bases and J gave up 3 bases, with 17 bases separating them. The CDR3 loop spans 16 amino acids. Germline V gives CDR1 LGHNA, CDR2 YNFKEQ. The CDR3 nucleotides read TGTGCCAGCAGCCCCGAACCGGGACTCCGAACAGATACGCAGTATTTT. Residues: CASSPEPGLRTDTQYF.

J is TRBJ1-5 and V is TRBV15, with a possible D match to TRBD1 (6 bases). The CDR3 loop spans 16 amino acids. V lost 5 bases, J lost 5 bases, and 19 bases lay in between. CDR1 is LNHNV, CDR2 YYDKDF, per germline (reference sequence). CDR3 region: CATSRKTGTLDQPQHF. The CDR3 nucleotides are TGTGCCACCAGCCGAAAAACAGGGACATTGGATCAGCCCCAGCATTTT.

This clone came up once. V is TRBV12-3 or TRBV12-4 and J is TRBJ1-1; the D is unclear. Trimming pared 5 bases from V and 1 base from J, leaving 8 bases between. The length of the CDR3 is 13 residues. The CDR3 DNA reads TGTGCCAGCAGTCCAGTTTCGAACACTGAAGCTTTCTTT. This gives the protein CASSPVSNTEAFF.

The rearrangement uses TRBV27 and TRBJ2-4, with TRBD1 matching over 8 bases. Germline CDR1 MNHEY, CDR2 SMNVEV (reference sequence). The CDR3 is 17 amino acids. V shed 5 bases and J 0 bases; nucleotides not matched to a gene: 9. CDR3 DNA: TGTGCCAGCAGTCACCGGCCCGGGACAGGAGCCAAAAACATTCAGTACTTC. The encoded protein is CASSHRPGTGAKNIQYF.

The CDR3: CASSPTGGLNYGYTF. Written as DNA, the CDR3 is TGTGCCAGCAGCCCCACAGGGGGACTAAACTATGGCTACACCTTC. The J gene is TRBJ1-2, the V gene TRBV13, with TRBD1 matching over 8 bases. After removal of 5 bases from V and 2 bases from J, the junction contained 7 bases not matched to a gene. The germline V gene has CDR1 PRHDT and CDR2 FYEKMQ (reference sequence). The length of the CDR3 is 15 residues.

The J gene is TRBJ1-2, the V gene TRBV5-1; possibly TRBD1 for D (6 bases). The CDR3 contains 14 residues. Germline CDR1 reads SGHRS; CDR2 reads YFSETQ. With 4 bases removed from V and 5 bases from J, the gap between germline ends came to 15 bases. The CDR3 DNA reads TGCGCCAGCAGCGGATCGGGGGGCCGGTATGGCTACACCTTC. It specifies CASSGSGGRYGYTF.

DNA for the CDR3: TGTGCCAGCAGCCCGACGTCGCCGTCGGGCTATGGCTACACCTTC. This gives the protein CASSPTSPSGYGYTF. The chain carries TRBV3-1 (or the pseudogene TRBV3-2) and TRBJ1-2; the D is unclear. This CDR3 contains 15 residues. V was cut by 4 bases and J by 4 bases, with 16 bases left in between. CDR1 is LGHDT and CDR2 is YNNKEL in the germline V gene (reference sequence).

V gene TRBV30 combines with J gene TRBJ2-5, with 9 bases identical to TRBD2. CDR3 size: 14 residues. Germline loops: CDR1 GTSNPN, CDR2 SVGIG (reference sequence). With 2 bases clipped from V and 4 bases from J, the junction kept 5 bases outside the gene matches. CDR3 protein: CAWSPTSGGETQYF. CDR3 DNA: TGTGCCTGGAGTCCGACTAGCGGCGGAGAGACCCAGTACTTC.

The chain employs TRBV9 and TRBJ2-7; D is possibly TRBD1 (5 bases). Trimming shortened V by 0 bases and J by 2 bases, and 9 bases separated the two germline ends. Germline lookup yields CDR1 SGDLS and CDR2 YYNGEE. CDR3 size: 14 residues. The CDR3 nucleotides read TGTGCCAGCAGCGTAGAGGGGCTAGCCTACGAGCAGTACTTC. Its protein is CASSVEGLAYEQYF. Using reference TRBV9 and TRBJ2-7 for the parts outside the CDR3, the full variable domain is DSGVTQTPKHLITATGQRVTLRCSPRSGDLSVYWYQQSLDQGLQFLIQYYNGEERAKGNILERFSAQQFPDLHSELNLSSLELGDSALYFCASSVEGLAYEQYFGPGTRLTVT.

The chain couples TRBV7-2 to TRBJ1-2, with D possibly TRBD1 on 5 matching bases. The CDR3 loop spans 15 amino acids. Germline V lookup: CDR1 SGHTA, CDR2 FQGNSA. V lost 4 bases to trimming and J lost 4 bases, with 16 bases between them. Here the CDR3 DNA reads TGTGCCAGCAGCTCGCAACCGCAGGGTAGCTATGGCTACACCTTC. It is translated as CASSSQPQGSYGYTF.

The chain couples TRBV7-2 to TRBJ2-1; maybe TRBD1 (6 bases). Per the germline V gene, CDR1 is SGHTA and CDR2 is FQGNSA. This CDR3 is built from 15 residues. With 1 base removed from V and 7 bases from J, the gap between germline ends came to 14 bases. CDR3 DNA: TGTGCCAGCAGCTTAGTTCCCGGGACAAAAAATGAGCAGTTCTTC. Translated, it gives CASSLVPGTKNEQFF.

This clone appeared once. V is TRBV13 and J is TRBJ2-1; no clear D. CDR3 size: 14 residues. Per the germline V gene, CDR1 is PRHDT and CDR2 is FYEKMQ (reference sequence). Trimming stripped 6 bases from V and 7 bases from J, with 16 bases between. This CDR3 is CASRLRLQNNEQFF. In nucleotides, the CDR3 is TGTGCCAGCAGACTGAGACTCCAGAATAATGAGCAGTTCTTC.

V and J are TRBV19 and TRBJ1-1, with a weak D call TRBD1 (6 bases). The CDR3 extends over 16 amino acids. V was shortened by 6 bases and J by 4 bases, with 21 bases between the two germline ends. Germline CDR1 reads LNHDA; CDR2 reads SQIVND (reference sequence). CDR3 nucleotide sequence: TGTGCCAGTAGAATGGGGGCGGCCGATTTGGGCACTGAAGCTTTCTTT. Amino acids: CASRMGAADLGTEAFF.